This T cell receptor (beta chain) comes out of a study of cytomegalovirus exposure and HLA in healthy donors. Findings and limits, study-wide: Earlier analysis yielded a pattern in which most TCR beta V segments were productive about 87% or about 30% of the time. A few V segments could not be told apart, such as TRBV6-2 and TRBV6-3, and were left out.

Germline V lookup: CDR1 SNHLY, CDR2 FYNNEI. Unmatched junction bases numbered 10, after V lost 1 base and J lost 4 bases. The CDR3 has 16 amino acids. This clone was observed a single time. Its specificity is unknown. PCR employed 60 Vbeta and 13 Jbeta primers. TCRdb's copy holds only in-frame clones and misses some; the assay was immunoSEQ multiplex PCR. The data contain roughly 190,000 clones, roughly 80% of them singletons. V is TRBV2 and J is TRBJ2-7; 7 bases match TRBD2. The sample was PBMCs. The sequence came from a woman under 40 in good health and CMV-seropositive. The CDR3 here is CASSEEVGTKRYEQYF. The CDR3 DNA sequence: TGTGCCAGCAGTGAAGAGGTGGGGACTAAAAGGTACGAGCAGTACTTC. The full variable domain, in which reference TRBV2 and TRBJ2-7 provide the parts outside the CDR3, is EPEVTQTPSHQVTQMGQEVILRCVPISNHLYFYWYRQILGQKVEFLVSFYNNEISEKSEIFDDQFSVERPDGSNFTLKIRSTKLEDSAMYFCASSEEVGTKRYEQYFGPGTRLTVT.